These T cell receptor beta chains were read from a single sample in a study of T-cell reconstitution after alpha-beta-depleted transplantation in children. TCRdb re-analysed the PCR reads in MiXCR, keeping a single row per CDR3 protein. The table includes hundreds of thousands of distinct CDR3 sequences, about a sixth detected once. This specimen was PBMCs from the stem cell graft donor, taken from the stem cell graft. The receptors were gathered from a human donor who donated a stem cell graft to a child with acute lymphoblastic leukemia. The CDR3 runs from the conserved cysteine through the conserved F or W. Fields, in order: D gene, clone size, V gene, J gene, CDR3 DNA, CDR3 protein. D genes are given only for firm matches. Expanded clones are given a class, and other clones once, few, many or no size at all.

.	many	TRBV5-1	TRBJ1-6	TGCGCCAGCAGCTTGCCAAATTCACCCCTCCACTTT	CASSLPNSPLHF
TRBD2	.	TRBV3-1	TRBJ2-3	TGTGCCAGCAGCTCCAGTCTAGCGGGGCAGGGAGATACGCAGTATTTT	CASSSSLAGQGDTQYF
.	few	TRBV6-5	TRBJ1-1	TGTGCCAGCAGTTACTCCGGGGATGAAGCTTTCTTT	CASSYSGDEAFF
TRBD2	few	TRBV20-1	TRBJ2-1	TGCAGTGCTAGTTTGGCGGGAGGTTACAATGAGCAGTTCTTC	CSASLAGGYNEQFF
.	.	TRBV6-5	TRBJ2-2	TGTGCCAGCAGGGGGGACGCCGGGGAGCTGTTTTTT	CASRGDAGELFF
TRBD2	few	TRBV29-1	TRBJ2-1	TGCAGCGTTGAGGATCTAGCGGGAGCTCGGAATGAGCAGTTCTTC	CSVEDLAGARNEQFF
TRBD2	few	TRBV5-1	TRBJ2-1	TGCGCCAGCAGCATGGAGCTAGCGGGAGTAGGAAGTGAGCAGTTCTTC	CASSMELAGVGSEQFF
TRBD2	.	TRBV27	TRBJ2-7	TGTGCCAGCAGTTTATATTTGCCCGGGACTAGCAGGGACGAGCAGTACTTC	CASSLYLPGTSRDEQYF
TRBD1	.	TRBV6-1	TRBJ1-4	TGTGCCAGCAGCCAAGGACAGGGACGGGAAAAACTGTTTTTT	CASSQGQGREKLFF
TRBD1	.	TRBV7-9	TRBJ2-5	TGTGCCAGCAGCCCCCCCGGACAGGGTCGGGAGACCCAGTACTTC	CASSPPGQGRETQYF
.	few	TRBV5-1	TRBJ2-1	TGCGCCAGCAGCTCCGGGGTATCGGGGGGCCTTACAAATGAGCAGTTCTTC	CASSSGVSGGLTNEQFF
.	.	TRBV10-3	TRBJ2-5	TGTGCCATCAGTGAGACCGAAACGGACCAAGAGACCCAGTACTTC	CAISETETDQETQYF
.	.	TRBV6-2/TRBV6-3	TRBJ2-2	TGTGCCAGTAAGAAAGACACCGGGGAGCTGTTTTTT	CASKKDTGELFF
.	.	TRBV20-1	TRBJ2-7	TGCAGTCTGCCGGGCAACTCCTACGAGCAGTACTTC	CSLPGNSYEQYF
TRBD1	.	TRBV6-1	TRBJ1-1	TGTGCCAGCAGGCCGATGGACAGGGGGGACACTGAAGCTTTCTTT	CASRPMDRGDTEAFF
.	.	TRBV20-1	TRBJ1-4	TGCAGTGCGGATCGATCTGCAACTAATGAAAAACTGTTTTTT	CSADRSATNEKLFF
.	.	TRBV20-1	TRBJ1-5	TGCAGTGCAGGACCCCCAGGCAATCAGCCCCAGCATTTT	CSAGPPGNQPQHF
TRBD1	.	TRBV20-1	TRBJ1-2	TGCAGTGCTAGAGTCGGACAGGGCCAAAGCTATGGCTACACCTTC	CSARVGQGQSYGYTF
.	.	TRBV19	TRBJ2-3	TGTGCCAGTAGTATCCCCGGAGGCACAGATACGCAGTATTTT	CASSIPGGTDTQYF
.	few	TRBV5-1	TRBJ2-5	TGCGCCAGCAGCTTGTCTCAGCAACAAGAGACCCAGTACTTC	CASSLSQQQETQYF
.	.	TRBV4-1	TRBJ1-3	TGCGCCAGCAGCTACGACGTGTCCTCTGGAAACACCATATATTTT	CASSYDVSSGNTIYF
TRBD1	.	TRBV6-5	TRBJ1-6	TGTGCCAGCAGTTCCCACAGGGGTGATAATTCACCCCTCCACTTT	CASSSHRGDNSPLHF
.	few	TRBV20-1	TRBJ2-7	TGCAGTGCTAGAGGGGGGGCGGCTACCTACGAGCAGTACTTC	CSARGGAATYEQYF
.	.	TRBV3-1	TRBJ2-7	TGTGCCAGCAGCCAAGTACAACGCGGCGGGGTGAGGGAGCAGTACTTC	CASSQVQRGGVREQYF
TRBD2	few	TRBV9	TRBJ2-3	TGTGCCAGCAGCGTAGAAGCGGGAGGTGATACGCAGTATTTT	CASSVEAGGDTQYF
TRBD2	.	TRBV3-1	TRBJ2-1	TGTGCCAGCCATACTAGCGGGAATTACAATGAGCAGTTCTTC	CASHTSGNYNEQFF
.	few	TRBV20-1	TRBJ2-7	TGCAGTGCCCACCTGGGGAGCGGTTTACAGTACTTC	CSAHLGSGLQYF
.	.	TRBV7-9	TRBJ2-7	TGTGCCAGCAGCTTAGTAGGGGGAGACACCGAGCAGTACTTC	CASSLVGGDTEQYF
.	few	TRBV6-1	TRBJ2-7	TGTGCCAGCAGTGAGGGTCAGCTCTACGAGCAGTACTTC	CASSEGQLYEQYF
TRBD1	.	TRBV20-1	TRBJ2-5	TGCAGTGCCCTGGGACAGGCACAGACCCAGTACTTC	CSALGQAQTQYF
TRBD2	.	TRBV20-1	TRBJ2-3	TGCAGTGCACCAATCATTAGCGGGAGATACGGCACAGATACGCAGTATTTT	CSAPIISGRYGTDTQYF
.	few	TRBV29-1	TRBJ2-1	TGCAGCGTTGCGGGACAAACCCGGTTCTTC	CSVAGQTRFF
TRBD1	few	TRBV5-1	TRBJ1-6	TGCGCCAGCAGCTTGGAACCAACAGGGGGCTATAATTCACCCCTCCACTTT	CASSLEPTGGYNSPLHF
.	.	TRBV12-3/TRBV12-4	TRBJ2-4	TGTGCCAGCAGTGGGGGGACTCCTGGCGCCAAAAACATTCAGTACTTC	CASSGGTPGAKNIQYF
TRBD1	.	TRBV25-1	TRBJ2-7	TGTGCCAGCAGGAAGCCGGACAGGGGGATCAACGAGCAGTACTTC	CASRKPDRGINEQYF
TRBD2	.	TRBV4-2	TRBJ2-1	TGTGCCAGCAGCCGTGGGTTGGGCGGGAGTTTGGTCCATGAGCAGTTCTTC	CASSRGLGGSLVHEQFF
TRBD1	few	TRBV5-6	TRBJ1-5	TGTGCCAGCAGCTCCCTTGGAGGGGGCTATAGCAATCAGCCCCAGCATTTT	CASSSLGGGYSNQPQHF
TRBD1	.	TRBV20-1	TRBJ1-1	TGCAGTGCTATACTAACAGGGGAAACTGAAGCTTTCTTT	CSAILTGETEAFF
TRBD2	.	TRBV9	TRBJ2-3	TGTGCCAGCAGCGTAATGGGACTAGCGGGCACAGATACGCAGTATTTT	CASSVMGLAGTDTQYF
.	.	TRBV3-1	TRBJ1-4	TGTGCCAGCAGACAAAGGGGGGAAGAACGGGAAAAACTGTTTTTT	CASRQRGEEREKLFF
TRBD2	.	TRBV7-2	TRBJ2-2	TGTGCCAGCAGCCCTAGCGGGAGGGGTAACACCGGGGAGCTGTTTTTT	CASSPSGRGNTGELFF